This TCR beta chain was obtained from a study of shared clonotypes between healthy human individuals. The protocol was immunoSEQ multiplex PCR, while the TCRdb copy is restricted to in-frame clones and leaves out a portion. Among 2.5 million or so clones listed, approximately 92% were seen once. Material: naive CD4+ T cells sorted from blood. Documented subset: CD45RA+ positively selected. The TCR was taken from a young man in good health.

CDR3 sequence (DNA): TGTGCCAGCAGCCCCAAGACTAGCTCGAAGAGCTACGAGCAGTACTTC. Amino acid sequence: CASSPKTSSKSYEQYF. V and J are TRBV7-8 and TRBJ2-7, with TRBD2 matching 7 bases. The CDR3 loop spans 16 amino acids. The germline gives CDR1 SGHVS, CDR2 FQNEAQ. The junction had 13 bases not matched to a gene; V was cut back by 5 bases and J by 3 bases.